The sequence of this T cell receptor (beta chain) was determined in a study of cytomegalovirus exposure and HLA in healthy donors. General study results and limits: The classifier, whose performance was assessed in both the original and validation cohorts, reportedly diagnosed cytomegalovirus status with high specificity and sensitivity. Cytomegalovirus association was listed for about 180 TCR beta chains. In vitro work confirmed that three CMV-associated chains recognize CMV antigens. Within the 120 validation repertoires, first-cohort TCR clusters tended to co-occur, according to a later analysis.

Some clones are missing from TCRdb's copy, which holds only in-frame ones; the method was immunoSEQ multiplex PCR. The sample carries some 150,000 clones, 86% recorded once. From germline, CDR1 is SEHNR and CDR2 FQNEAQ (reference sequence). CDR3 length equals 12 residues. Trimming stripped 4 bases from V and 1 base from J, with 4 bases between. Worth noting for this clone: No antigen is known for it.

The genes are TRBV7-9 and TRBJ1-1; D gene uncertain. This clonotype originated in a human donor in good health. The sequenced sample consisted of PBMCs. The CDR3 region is CASSYKNTEAFF. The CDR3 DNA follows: TGTGCCAGCAGCTATAAGAACACTGAAGCTTTCTTT.